Here is one TCR beta chain with its context. Every participating donor contributed approximately 10 milliliters of peripheral blood through a draw. The data belong to a study of blood T cells in healthy people across ages. With a J-beta primer mix and a sample-barcoded 5' primer, a second PCR ran 7 to 11 cycles. A single record per CDR3 protein comes from TCRdb applying MiXCR to the 5' RACE reads. The table has roughly 830,000 distinct CDR3 sequences, about 59% seen once. V was trimmed by 1 base and J by 7 bases, leaving 13 bases between them. CDR1 is MGHRA, CDR2 YSYEKL, per germline. CDR3 size: 14 residues.

Sequencing was carried out using blood. This TCR came from a man aged 30 to 39 in good health. V usage is TRBV4-1 and J usage is TRBJ1-1, with unresolved D. CDR3 region: CASSQARLSGEAFF. The CDR3, as DNA: TGCGCCAGCAGCCAAGCCAGACTGTCTGGTGAAGCTTTCTTT.